There are a few counts of the clone carrying this T cell receptor beta chain. Its antigen is unidentified. TCRdb reprocessed the reads via MiXCR and lists one record per CDR3 protein. The sample shows 650,000 to 900,000 distinct CDR3 sequences, about 29% of them seen only once. This sample is part of a study of T cell repertoires in cytomegalovirus infection. Overall study context: Signatures in public TCR beta sequences pointed to both CMV infection and matching HLA type. Study results and limitations: CMV-specific TCR beta clonotypes restricted by HLA-C were the ones dominating the ex vivo response.

This CDR3 region has 13 residues. The ends were cut back, 3 bases at V and 4 bases at J, with 5 bases in the middle. Germline V gives CDR1 SGDLS, CDR2 YYNGEE. The material sequenced was cultured CD8+ T cells from PBMCs, taken from culture after CMV antigen stimulation. The TCR originated in a human donor in good health (CMV status not recorded). Some clones in this sample may be carry-over from other donors' samples. This chain connects TRBV9 to TRBJ1-6; D unresolved. This chain's CDR3 is CASSGSYNSPLHF. The CDR3 DNA sequence: TGTGCCAGCAGCGGCAGTTATAATTCACCCCTCCACTTT.